The 9 T cell receptor beta chains below come from one sample, sequenced in a study of T cell responses to AZD1222 COVID-19 vaccine. Profiling relied on immunoSEQ multiplex PCR, and the TCRdb table lists in-frame clones only, not all of them. This repertoire shows fewer than 200,000 clones, roughly nine tenths found once; its top ten account for over 1.5%. The sample was peripheral blood, taken 28 days after the second AZD1222 dose. These TCRs come from an adult who received the AZD1222 COVID-19 vaccine.

This chain connects TRBV7-8 to TRBJ2-2; D may be TRBD1 or TRBD2 (5 bases each). The CDR3 consists of 14 residues. Trimming removed 5 bases at V and 5 bases at J, with 12 bases between. Per germline, CDR1 SGHVS and CDR2 FQNEAQ. CDR3 sequence: CASSRGRTTGELFF. The CDR3 DNA sequence: TGTGCCAGCAGCCGGGGACGGACGACCGGGGAGCTGTTTTTT.

The chain carries TRBV9 and TRBJ2-7; 9 bases match TRBD2. Looked up from germline, CDR1 is SGDLS and CDR2 is YYNGEE. The CDR3 is 15 residues long. The V gene end was trimmed by 0 bases and the J gene end by 2 bases; junction bases not matched to a gene: 3. CDR3 region: CASSVAASGTYEQYF. CDR3 nucleotides: TGTGCCAGCAGCGTAGCGGCTAGCGGGACCTACGAGCAGTACTTC. The variable domain in full, completed from reference TRBV9 and TRBJ2-7, reads DSGVTQTPKHLITATGQRVTLRCSPRSGDLSVYWYQQSLDQGLQFLIQYYNGEERAKGNILERFSAQQFPDLHSELNLSSLELGDSALYFCASSVAASGTYEQYFGPGTRLTVT.

This clone was detected only once. The chain combines TRBV27 with TRBJ2-3; possibly TRBD1 for D (5 bases). Trimming pared 0 bases from V and 0 bases from J, leaving 7 bases between. Germline V lookup: CDR1 MNHEY, CDR2 SMNVEV (reference sequence). There are 15 residues in the CDR3. The CDR3, as DNA: TGTGCCAGCAGTTTATCAGGGGCTAGCACAGATACGCAGTATTTT. Its protein is CASSLSGASTDTQYF.

The chain couples TRBV14 to TRBJ1-2; TRBD1 matches 7 bases. Germline V gene sequence: CDR1 SGHDN, CDR2 FVKESK. The ends lost 0 bases at V and 8 bases at J; junction bases unmatched: 9. The CDR3 length is 15 residues. CDR3 loop: CASSQEVHRGSGYTF. CDR3 bases: TGTGCCAGCAGCCAAGAGGTCCACAGGGGAAGCGGCTACACCTTC.

The V call is TRBV6-5, the J call TRBJ2-1; D possibly corresponds to TRBD2 (5 bases). The V end was cut by 5 bases, the J end by 15 bases, with 17 bases between. The CDR3 is 12 amino acids. Germline CDR1 is MNHEY and CDR2 is SVGAGI. The CDR3 loop reads CASSPFVRESFF. The CDR3, as DNA: TGTGCCAGCAGTCCCTTCGTGAGGGAATCGTTCTTC.

This clone was recorded only once. J is TRBJ2-1 and V is TRBV5-8; D is possibly TRBD1 or TRBD2 (6 bases each). CDR1 and CDR2 (germline): SGHTS, YDEGEE. This CDR3 region has 17 residues. V dropped 0 bases and J dropped 3 bases, with 16 bases sitting between them. CDR3 nucleotides: TGTGCCAGCAGCTTGGAGAAGGGAAGGGGGGTCTACAATGAGCAGTTCTTC. Protein: CASSLEKGRGVYNEQFF.

The chain is built from TRBV7-9 and TRBJ1-4; D gene unclear. The CDR3 has 14 amino acids. V lost 10 bases and J 6 bases, leaving 18 bases between the germline ends. Germline V gene data show CDR1 as SEHNR and CDR2 as FQNEAQ (reference sequence). Here the CDR3 reads CATPWPTEDEKLFF. The CDR3 nucleotides read TGTGCCACTCCTTGGCCTACTGAGGATGAAAAACTGTTTTTT.

The chain links TRBV29-1 to TRBJ2-5; a weak D match, TRBD1 (5 bases). The V gene's germline CDR1 is SQVTM and CDR2 ANQGSEA. V was clipped by 6 bases and J by 5 bases, with 16 bases between them. The CDR3 length is 13 residues. CDR3 nucleotides: TGCAGCGTATACGGGTCAGGGCAGGAGACCCAGTACTTC. Its protein is CSVYGSGQETQYF.

The chain has TRBV11-2 and TRBJ1-2, with D possibly being TRBD1 (6 bases). CDR1 and CDR2 (germline): SGHAT, FQNNGV. The CDR3 extends over 15 amino acids. V lost 1 base to trimming and J lost 4 bases, with 13 bases between them. CDR3 protein: CASSLGGQTSYGYTF. The CDR3 bases are TGTGCCAGCAGCTTAGGAGGACAGACGAGCTATGGCTACACCTTC.